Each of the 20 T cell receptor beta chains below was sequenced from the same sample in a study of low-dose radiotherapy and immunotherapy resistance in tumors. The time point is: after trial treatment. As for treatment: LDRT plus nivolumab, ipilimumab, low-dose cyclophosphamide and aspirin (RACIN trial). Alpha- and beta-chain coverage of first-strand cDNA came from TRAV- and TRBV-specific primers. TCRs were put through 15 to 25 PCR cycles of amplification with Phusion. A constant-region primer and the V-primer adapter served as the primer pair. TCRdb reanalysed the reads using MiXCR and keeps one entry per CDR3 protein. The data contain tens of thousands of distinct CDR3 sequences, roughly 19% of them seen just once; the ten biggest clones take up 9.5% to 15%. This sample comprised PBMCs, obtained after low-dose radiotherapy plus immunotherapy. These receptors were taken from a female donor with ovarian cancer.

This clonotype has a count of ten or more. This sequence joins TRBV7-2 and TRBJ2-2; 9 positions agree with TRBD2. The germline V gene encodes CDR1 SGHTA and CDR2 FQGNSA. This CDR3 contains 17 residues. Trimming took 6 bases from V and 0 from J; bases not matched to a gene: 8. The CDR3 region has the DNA TGTGCCAGCAGTTGGGGGCGGGGGGGGGCGAACACCGGGGAGCTGTTTTTT. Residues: CASSWGRGGANTGELFF.

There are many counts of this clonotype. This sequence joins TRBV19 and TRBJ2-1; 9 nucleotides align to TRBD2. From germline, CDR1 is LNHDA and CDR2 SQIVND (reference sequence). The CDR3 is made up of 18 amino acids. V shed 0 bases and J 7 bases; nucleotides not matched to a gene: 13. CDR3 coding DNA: TGTGCCAGTAGTATAGATGGCGAACTAGCGGGCCTAGGGAATGAGCAGTTCTTC. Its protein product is CASSIDGELAGLGNEQFF. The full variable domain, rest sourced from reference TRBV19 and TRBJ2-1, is DGGITQSPKYLFRKEGQNVTLSCEQNLNHDAMYWYRQDPGQGLRLIYYSQIVNDFQKGDIAEGYSVSREKKESFPLTVTSAQKNPTAFYLCASSIDGELAGLGNEQFFGPGTRLTVL.

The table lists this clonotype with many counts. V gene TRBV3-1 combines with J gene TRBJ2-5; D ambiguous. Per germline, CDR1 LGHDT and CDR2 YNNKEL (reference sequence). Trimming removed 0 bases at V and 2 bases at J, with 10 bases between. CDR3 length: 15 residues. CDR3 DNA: TGTGCCAGCAGCCAAGATACGGGTGCGCAAGAGACCCAGTACTTC. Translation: CASSQDTGAQETQYF.

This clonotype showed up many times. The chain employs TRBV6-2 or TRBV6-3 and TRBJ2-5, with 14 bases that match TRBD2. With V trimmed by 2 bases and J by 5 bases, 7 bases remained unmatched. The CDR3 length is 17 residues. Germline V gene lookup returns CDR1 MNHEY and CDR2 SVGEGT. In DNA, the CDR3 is TGTGCCAGCAGTTACCAGGGACTAGCGGGAGCCGACGAGACCCAGTACTTC. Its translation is CASSYQGLAGADETQYF.

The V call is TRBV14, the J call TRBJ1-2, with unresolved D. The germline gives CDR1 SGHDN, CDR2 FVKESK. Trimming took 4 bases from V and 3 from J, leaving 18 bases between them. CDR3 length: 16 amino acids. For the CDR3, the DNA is TGTGCCAGCAGCCGAGCGGGGAGGGAAGGCTACTATGGCTACACCTTC. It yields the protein CASSRAGREGYYGYTF. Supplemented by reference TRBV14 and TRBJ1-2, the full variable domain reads EAGVTQFPSHSVIEKGQTVTLRCDPISGHDNLYWYRRVMGKEIKFLLHFVKESKQDESGMPNNRFLAERTGGTYSTLKVQPAELEDSGVYFCASSRAGREGYYGYTFGSGTRLTVV.

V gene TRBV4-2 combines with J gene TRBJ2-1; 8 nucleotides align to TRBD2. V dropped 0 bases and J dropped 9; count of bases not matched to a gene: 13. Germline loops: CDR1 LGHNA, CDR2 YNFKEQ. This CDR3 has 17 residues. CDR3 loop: CASSQDSGGQASGEQFF. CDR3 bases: TGTGCCAGCAGCCAAGATTCGGGGGGGCAGGCTTCTGGTGAGCAGTTCTTC.

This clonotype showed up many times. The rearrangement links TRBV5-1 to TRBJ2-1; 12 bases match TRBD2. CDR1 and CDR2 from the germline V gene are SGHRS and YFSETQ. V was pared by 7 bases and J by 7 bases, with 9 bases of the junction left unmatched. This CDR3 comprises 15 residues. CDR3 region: CASSLLAGGPNEQFF. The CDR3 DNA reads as TGCGCCAGCTCCCTTCTAGCGGGAGGGCCTAATGAGCAGTTCTTC.

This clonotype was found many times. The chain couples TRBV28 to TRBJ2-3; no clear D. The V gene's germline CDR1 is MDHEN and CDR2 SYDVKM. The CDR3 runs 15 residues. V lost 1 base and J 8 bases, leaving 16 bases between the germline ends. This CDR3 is CASSLFPRLGGTQYF. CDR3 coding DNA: TGTGCCAGCAGTTTATTTCCACGGCTGGGTGGTACGCAGTATTTT.

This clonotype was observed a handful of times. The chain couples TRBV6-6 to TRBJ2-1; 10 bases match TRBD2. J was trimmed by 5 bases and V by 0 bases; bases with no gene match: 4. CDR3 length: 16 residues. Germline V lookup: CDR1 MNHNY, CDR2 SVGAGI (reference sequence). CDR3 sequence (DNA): TGTGCCAGCAGTTACTCGAGTGGACTAGCGGACAATGAGCAGTTCTTC. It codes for CASSYSSGLADNEQFF.

CDR3: CASRQGPNTEAFF. As DNA, the CDR3 is TGTGCCAGCAGACAGGGACCGAACACTGAAGCTTTCTTT. The chain has TRBV7-2 and TRBJ1-1, with D possibly being TRBD1 (6 bases). Looked up from germline, CDR1 is SGHTA and CDR2 is FQGNSA. Trimming removed 6 bases from V and 1 base from J, with 9 bases in between. The CDR3 has 13 amino acids. The variable domain in full, completed from reference TRBV7-2 and TRBJ1-1, reads GAGVSQSPSNKVTEKGKDVELRCDPISGHTALYWYRQSLGQGLEFLIYFQGNSAPDKSGLPSDRFSAERTGGSVSTLTIQRTQQEDSAVYLCASRQGPNTEAFFGQGTRLTVV.

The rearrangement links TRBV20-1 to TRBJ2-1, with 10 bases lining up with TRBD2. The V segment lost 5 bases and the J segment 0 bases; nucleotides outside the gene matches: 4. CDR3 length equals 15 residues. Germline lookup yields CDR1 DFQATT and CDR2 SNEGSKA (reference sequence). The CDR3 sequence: CSAGLAGGSYNEQFF. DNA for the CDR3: TGCAGTGCTGGATTAGCGGGAGGCTCCTACAATGAGCAGTTCTTC.

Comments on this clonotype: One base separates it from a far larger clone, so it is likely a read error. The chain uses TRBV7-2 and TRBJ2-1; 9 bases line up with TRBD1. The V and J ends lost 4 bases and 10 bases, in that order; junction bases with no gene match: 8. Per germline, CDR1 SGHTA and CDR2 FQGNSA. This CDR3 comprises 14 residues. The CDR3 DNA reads TGTGCCAGCAGCTCACAGGGGGCGGTCTACGAGCAGTTCTTC. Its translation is CASSSQGAVYEQFF.

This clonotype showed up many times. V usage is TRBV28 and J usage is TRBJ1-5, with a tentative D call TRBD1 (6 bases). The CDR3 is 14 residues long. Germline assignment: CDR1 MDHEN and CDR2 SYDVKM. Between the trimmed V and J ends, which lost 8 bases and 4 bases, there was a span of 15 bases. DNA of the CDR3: TGTGCCAGCCGTGAGGGGGGTCAGAATCAGCCCCAGCATTTT. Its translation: CASREGGQNQPQHF.

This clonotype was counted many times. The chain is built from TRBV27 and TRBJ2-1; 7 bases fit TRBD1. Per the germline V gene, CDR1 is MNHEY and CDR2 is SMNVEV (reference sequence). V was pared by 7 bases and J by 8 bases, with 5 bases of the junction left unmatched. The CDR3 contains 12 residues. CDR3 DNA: TGTGCCAGCAAGGACAGGCGCCATGAGCAGTTCTTC. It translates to CASKDRRHEQFF.

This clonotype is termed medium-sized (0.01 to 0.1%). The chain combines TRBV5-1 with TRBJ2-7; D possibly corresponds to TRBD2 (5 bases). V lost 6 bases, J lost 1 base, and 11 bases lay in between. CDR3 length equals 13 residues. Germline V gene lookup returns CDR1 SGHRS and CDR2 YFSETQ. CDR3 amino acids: CASNTLDSYEQYF. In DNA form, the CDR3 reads TGCGCCAGCAACACACTAGATTCCTACGAGCAGTACTTC.

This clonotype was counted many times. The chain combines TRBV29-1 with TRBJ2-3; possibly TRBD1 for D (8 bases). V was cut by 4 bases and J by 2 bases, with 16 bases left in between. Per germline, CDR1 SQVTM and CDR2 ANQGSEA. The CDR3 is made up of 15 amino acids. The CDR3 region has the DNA TGCAGCGTTGGGACAGGGAGGGGGTACACAGATACGCAGTATTTT. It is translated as CSVGTGRGYTDTQYF.

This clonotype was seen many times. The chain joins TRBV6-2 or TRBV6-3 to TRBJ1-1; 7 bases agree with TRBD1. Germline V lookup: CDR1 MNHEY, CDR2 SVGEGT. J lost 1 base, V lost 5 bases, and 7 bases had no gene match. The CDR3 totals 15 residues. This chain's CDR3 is CASSTLTGWNTEAFF. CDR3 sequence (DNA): TGTGCCAGCAGTACCCTGACAGGGTGGAACACTGAAGCTTTCTTT.

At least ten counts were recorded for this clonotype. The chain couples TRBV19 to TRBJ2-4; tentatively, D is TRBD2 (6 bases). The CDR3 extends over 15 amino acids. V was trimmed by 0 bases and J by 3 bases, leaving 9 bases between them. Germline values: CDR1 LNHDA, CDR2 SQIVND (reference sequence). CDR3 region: CASSIDGGYKNIQYF. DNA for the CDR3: TGTGCCAGTAGTATAGACGGGGGATACAAAAACATTCAGTACTTC.

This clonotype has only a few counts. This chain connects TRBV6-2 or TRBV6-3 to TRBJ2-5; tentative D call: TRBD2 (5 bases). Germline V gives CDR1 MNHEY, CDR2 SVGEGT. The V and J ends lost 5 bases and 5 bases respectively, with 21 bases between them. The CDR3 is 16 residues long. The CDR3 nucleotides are TGTGCCAGCAGTGAAGTGCCGGGGTTCGGTGTCGAGACCCAGTACTTC. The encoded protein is CASSEVPGFGVETQYF.

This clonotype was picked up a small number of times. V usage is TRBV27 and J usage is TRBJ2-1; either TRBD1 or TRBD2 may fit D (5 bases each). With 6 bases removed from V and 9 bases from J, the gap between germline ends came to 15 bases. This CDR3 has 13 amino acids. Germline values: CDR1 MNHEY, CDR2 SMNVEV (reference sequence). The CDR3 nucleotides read TGTGCCAGCAGACATGGGGCGGGTACTGAGCAGTTCTTC. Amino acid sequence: CASRHGAGTEQFF.